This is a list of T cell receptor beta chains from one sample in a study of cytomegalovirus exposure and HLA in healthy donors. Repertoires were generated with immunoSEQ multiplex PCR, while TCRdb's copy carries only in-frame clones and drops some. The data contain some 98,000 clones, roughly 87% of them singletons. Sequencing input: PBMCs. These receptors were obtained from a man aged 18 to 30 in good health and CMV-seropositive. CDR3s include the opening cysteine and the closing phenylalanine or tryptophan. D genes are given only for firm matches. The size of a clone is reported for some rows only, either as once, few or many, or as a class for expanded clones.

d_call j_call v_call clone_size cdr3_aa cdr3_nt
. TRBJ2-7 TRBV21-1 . CASSKAESSGRCNEQYF TGTGCCAGCAGCAAAGCGGAGAGTAGCGGGAGATGCAACGAGCAGTACTTC
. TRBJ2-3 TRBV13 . CASSLYRADTQYF TGTGCCAGCAGCTTATACCGGGCAGATACGCAGTATTTT
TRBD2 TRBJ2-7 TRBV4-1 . CASSQDAASGKYEQYF TGCGCCAGCAGCCAAGATGCGGCTAGCGGGAAATACGAGCAGTACTTC
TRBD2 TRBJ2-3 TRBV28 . CASSWTSGSTTDTQYF TGTGCCAGCAGTTGGACTAGCGGGAGCACGACAGATACGCAGTATTTT
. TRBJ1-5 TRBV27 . CASQAGALNQPQHF TGTGCCAGCCAGGCGGGGGCCTTGAATCAGCCCCAGCATTTT
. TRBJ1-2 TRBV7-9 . CASSSTGPYGYTF TGTGCCAGCAGCTCCACGGGTCCCTATGGCTACACCTTC
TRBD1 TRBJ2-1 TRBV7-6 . CASSPGQDNEQFF TGTGCCAGCAGCCCGGGACAGGACAATGAGCAGTTCTTC
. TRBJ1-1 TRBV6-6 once CASSGDRTGTNTEAFF TGTGCCAGCAGTGGCGACAGGACGGGGACGAACACTGAAGCTTTCTTT
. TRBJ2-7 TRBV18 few CASSEGAGQTYEQYF TGTGCCAGCTCGGAGGGGGCGGGACAAACCTACGAGCAGTACTTC
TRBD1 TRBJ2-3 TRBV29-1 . CSVADRGLGDTQYF TGCAGCGTCGCCGACAGGGGGCTTGGAGATACGCAGTATTTT
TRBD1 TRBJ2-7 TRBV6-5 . CASSPRQGGYEQYF TGTGCCAGCAGTCCGAGACAGGGGGGCTACGAGCAGTACTTC
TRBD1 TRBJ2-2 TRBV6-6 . CASRPTGGETGELFF TGTGCCAGCAGACCCACAGGGGGCGAAACCGGGGAGCTGTTTTTT
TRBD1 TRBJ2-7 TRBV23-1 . CASSQAGTGGDEQYF TGCGCCAGCAGTCAAGCCGGGACAGGGGGGGACGAGCAGTACTTC
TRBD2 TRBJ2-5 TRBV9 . CASSVGSSGGDQETQYF TGTGCCAGCAGCGTAGGTTCTAGCGGGGGGGATCAAGAGACCCAGTACTTC
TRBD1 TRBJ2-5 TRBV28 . CASRGQATRETQYF TGTGCCAGCAGGGGACAGGCAACGAGGGAGACCCAGTACTTC
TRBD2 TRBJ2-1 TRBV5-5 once CASLGLAGGPSYNEQFF TGTGCCAGCCTCGGACTAGCGGGGGGCCCTTCCTACAATGAGCAGTTCTTC
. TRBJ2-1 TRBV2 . CASTEGNEQFF TGTGCCAGCACCGAGGGCAATGAGCAGTTCTTC
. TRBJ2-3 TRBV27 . CASSSPGDETDTQYF TGTGCCAGCAGTTCTCCGGGAGATGAAACAGATACGCAGTATTTT
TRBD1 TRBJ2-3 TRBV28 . CASSGPPGQGSDTQYF TGTGCCAGCAGTGGCCCTCCGGGACAGGGGTCAGATACGCAGTATTTT
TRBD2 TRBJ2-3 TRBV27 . CASTTLRGRGTDTQYF TGTGCCAGCACTACCTTGCGGGGGAGGGGTACAGATACGCAGTATTTT
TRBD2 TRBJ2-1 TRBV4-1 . CASSQTSGRAYNEQFF TGCGCCAGCAGCCAGACTAGCGGGAGGGCCTACAATGAGCAGTTCTTC
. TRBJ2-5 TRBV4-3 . CASSQGGSGETQYF TGCGCCAGCAGCCAAGGGGGCAGTGGAGAGACCCAGTACTTC
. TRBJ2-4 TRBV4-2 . CASSQEVRGNIQYF TGTGCCAGCAGCCAAGAGGTACGAGGAAACATTCAGTACTTC
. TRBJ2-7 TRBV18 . CASSPQFGNRYEQYF TGTGCCAGCTCACCTCAGTTCGGAAACAGGTACGAGCAGTACTTC
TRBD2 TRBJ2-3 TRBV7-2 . CASSLGLAGGADTQYF TGTGCCAGCAGCTTGGGACTAGCGGGGGGGGCAGATACGCAGTATTTT
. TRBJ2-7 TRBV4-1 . CASSQGASNEQYF TGCGCCAGCAGCCAAGGGGCTAGCAACGAGCAGTACTTC
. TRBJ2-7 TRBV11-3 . CASSYILGGRSIYEQYF TGTGCCAGCAGCTACATATTAGGAGGGAGGTCGATATACGAGCAGTACTTC
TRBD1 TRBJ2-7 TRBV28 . CASMTGAAYEQYF TGTGCCAGCATGACAGGGGCCGCCTACGAGCAGTACTTC
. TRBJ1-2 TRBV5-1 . CASSSWTDYGYTF TGCGCCAGCAGCTCCTGGACAGACTATGGCTACACCTTC
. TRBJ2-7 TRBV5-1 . CASSLVPYEQYF TGCGCCAGCAGCTTGGTCCCTTACGAGCAGTACTTC
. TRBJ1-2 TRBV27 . CASSAYGTNYGYTF TGTGCCAGCAGTGCCTACGGGACAAACTATGGCTACACCTTC
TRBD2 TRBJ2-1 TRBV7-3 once CASSLYPGLAGVGEQFF TGTGCCAGCAGCCTCTACCCGGGACTAGCGGGGGTCGGGGAGCAGTTCTTC
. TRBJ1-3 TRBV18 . CASSPPRLQGISGNTIYF TGTGCCAGCTCACCGCCAAGACTGCAGGGGATCTCTGGAAACACCATATATTTT
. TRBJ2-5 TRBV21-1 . CASSNFQGAGETQYF TGTGCCAGCAGCAACTTCCAGGGGGCTGGGGAGACCCAGTACTTC
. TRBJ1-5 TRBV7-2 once CASSLASGNQPQHF TGTGCCAGCAGCTTAGCATCAGGGAATCAGCCCCAGCATTTT
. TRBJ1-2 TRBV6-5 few CASSYSTGYGYTF TGTGCCAGCAGTTACTCGACGGGGTACGGCTACACCTTC
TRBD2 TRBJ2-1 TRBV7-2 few CASRSSGKQFF TGTGCCAGCAGGTCTAGCGGCAAGCAGTTCTTC
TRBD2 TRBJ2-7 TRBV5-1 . CASSRRTSGGAEVNEQYF TGCGCCAGCAGCCGAAGGACTAGCGGGGGGGCTGAAGTCAACGAGCAGTACTTC
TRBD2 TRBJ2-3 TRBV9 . CASSVGGAGGGVDTQYF TGTGCCAGCAGCGTAGGGGGAGCGGGAGGTGGTGTAGATACGCAGTATTTT
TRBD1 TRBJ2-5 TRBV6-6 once CASSQQGAVVKLYF TGTGCCAGCAGCCAACAGGGGGCCGTTGTTAAGCTGTACTTC
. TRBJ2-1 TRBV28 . CASSLRLPYNEQFF TGTGCCAGCAGTTTACGACTGCCCTACAATGAGCAGTTCTTC
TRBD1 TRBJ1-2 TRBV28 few CASSRPGQGFGYTF TGTGCCAGCAGTCGTCCGGGACAGGGATTTGGCTACACCTTC
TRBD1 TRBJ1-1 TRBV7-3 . CASSRQGSNTEAFF TGTGCCAGCAGCCGACAGGGGTCTAACACTGAAGCTTTCTTT
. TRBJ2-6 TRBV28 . CASSSVRGKGSGANVLTF TGTGCCAGCAGCTCCGTCCGGGGGAAGGGCTCTGGGGCCAACGTCCTGACTTTC
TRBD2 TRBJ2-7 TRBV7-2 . CASSRTSGTYEQYF TGTGCCAGCAGCCGGACTAGCGGTACCTACGAGCAGTACTTC
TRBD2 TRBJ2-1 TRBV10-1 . CASSALAEPQFF TGCGCCAGCAGTGCCCTAGCGGAACCACAGTTCTTC